This paragraph reports one TCR beta chain. This specimen comes from a study of blood T cell repertoires in COVID-19. Study background: Some COVID-19 samples were acute and others convalescent; all came from the United States, Italy and Spain.

Original data processing: Estimation of nucleated cell counts relied on the amplification of reference gene primers. The data were produced by immunoSEQ multiplex PCR, yet TCRdb's version contains in-frame clones alone and is incomplete. The V and J calls and clone size come from that table; D and trimming were worked out from the DNA. The data hold approximately 40,000 clones, with around nine tenths observed a single time. Trimming shortened V by 5 bases and J by 0 bases, and 14 bases separated the two germline ends. Germline V lookup: CDR1 LNHDA, CDR2 SQIVND (reference sequence). This CDR3 has 17 amino acids.

The chain links TRBV19 to TRBJ2-6, with a weak D call TRBD1 (6 bases). The sequencing input was peripheral blood. This TCR derives from a man aged 35-49 years with COVID-19, enrolled during active disease. CDR3 sequence: CASSLHREISGANVLTF. As DNA, the CDR3 is TGTGCCAGTAGTTTACACAGGGAAATCTCTGGGGCCAACGTCCTGACTTTC.